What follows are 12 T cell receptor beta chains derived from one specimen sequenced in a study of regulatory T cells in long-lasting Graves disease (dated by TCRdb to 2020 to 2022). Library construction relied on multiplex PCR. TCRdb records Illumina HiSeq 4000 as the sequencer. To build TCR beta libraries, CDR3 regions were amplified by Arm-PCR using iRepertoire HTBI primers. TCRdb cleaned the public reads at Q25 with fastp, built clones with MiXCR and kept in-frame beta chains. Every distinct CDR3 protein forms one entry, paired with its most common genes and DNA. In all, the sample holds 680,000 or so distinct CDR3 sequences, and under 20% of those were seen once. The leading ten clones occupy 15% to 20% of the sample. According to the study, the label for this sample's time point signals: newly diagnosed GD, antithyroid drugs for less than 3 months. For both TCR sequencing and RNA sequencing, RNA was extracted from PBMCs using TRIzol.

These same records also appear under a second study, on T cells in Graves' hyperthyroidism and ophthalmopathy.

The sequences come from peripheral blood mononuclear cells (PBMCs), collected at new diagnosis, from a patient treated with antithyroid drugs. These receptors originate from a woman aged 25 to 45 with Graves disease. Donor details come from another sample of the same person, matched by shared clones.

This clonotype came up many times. The CDR3 here is CASSWASDRNEQFF. CDR3 coding DNA: TGTGCCAGCAGCTGGGCTAGCGACAGGAATGAGCAGTTCTTC. This chain joins TRBV7-9 and TRBJ2-1; D may be TRBD1 or TRBD2 (6 bases each). The length of the CDR3 is 14 residues. Germline assignment: CDR1 SEHNR and CDR2 FQNEAQ (reference sequence). V gave up 4 bases and J gave up 7 bases, with 14 bases separating them.

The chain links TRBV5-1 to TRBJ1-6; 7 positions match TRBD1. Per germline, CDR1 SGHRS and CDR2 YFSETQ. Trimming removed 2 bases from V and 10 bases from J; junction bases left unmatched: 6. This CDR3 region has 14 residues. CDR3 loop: CASSFGTVKSPLHF. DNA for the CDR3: TGCGCCAGCAGCTTCGGGACAGTAAAATCACCCCTCCACTTT. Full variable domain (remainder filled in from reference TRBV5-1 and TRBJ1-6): KAGVTQTPRYLIKTRGQQVTLSCSPISGHRSVSWYQQTPGQGLQFLFEYFSETQRNKGNFPGRFSGRQFSNSRSEMNVSTLELGDSALYLCASSFGTVKSPLHFGNGTRLTVT.

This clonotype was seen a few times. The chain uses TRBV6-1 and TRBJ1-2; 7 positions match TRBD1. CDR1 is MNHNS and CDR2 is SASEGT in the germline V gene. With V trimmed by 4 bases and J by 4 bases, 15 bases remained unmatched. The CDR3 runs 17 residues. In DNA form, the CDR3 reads TGTGCCAGCAGTGCGGGGACAGCCGACGAGGAGAGCTATGGCTACACCTTC. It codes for CASSAGTADEESYGYTF.

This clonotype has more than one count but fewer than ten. The DNA of the CDR3 is TGTGCCAGCAGTTTAAGTGGTACGGGGGTACGCGGAAACACCATATATTTT. Its translation: CASSLSGTGVRGNTIYF. This sequence joins TRBV28 and TRBJ1-3; TRBD1 might be the D (5 bases). The CDR3 is 17 amino acids. CDR1 is MDHEN and CDR2 is SYDVKM in the germline V gene. Trimming left V 2 bases short and J 4 bases short, with 18 bases between.

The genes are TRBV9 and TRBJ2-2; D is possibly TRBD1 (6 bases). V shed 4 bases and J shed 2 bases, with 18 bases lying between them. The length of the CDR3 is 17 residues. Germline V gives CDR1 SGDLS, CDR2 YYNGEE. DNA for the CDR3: TGTGCCAGCAGCCTAATGCCGGGGACACCCAACACCGGGGAGCTGTTTTTT. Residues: CASSLMPGTPNTGELFF. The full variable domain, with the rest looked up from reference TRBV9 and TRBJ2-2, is DSGVTQTPKHLITATGQRVTLRCSPRSGDLSVYWYQQSLDQGLQFLIQYYNGEERAKGNILERFSAQQFPDLHSELNLSSLELGDSALYFCASSLMPGTPNTGELFFGEGSRLTVL.

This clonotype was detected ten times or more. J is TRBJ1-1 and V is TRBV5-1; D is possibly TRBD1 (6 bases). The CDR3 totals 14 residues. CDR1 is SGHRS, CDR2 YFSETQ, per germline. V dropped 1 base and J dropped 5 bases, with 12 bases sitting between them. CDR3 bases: TGCGCCAGCAGCTTGTCGGGGGGCGCGACTGAAGCTTTCTTT. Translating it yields CASSLSGGATEAFF.

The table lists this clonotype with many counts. CDR3 bases: TGTGCCAGCGCGCATGGACAGGGTCCGCAGTATTTT. Its translation is CASAHGQGPQYF. This chain joins TRBV28 and TRBJ2-3; 8 bases agree with TRBD1. Germline-derived CDR1 and CDR2 are MDHEN and SYDVKM. Trimming removed 8 bases from V and 10 bases from J; junction bases left unmatched: 8. The CDR3 loop spans 12 amino acids.

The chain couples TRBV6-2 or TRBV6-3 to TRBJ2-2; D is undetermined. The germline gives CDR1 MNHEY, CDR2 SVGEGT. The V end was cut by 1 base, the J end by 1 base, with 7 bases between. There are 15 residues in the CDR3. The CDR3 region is CASSYWAGNTGELFF. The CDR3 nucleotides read TGTGCCAGCAGTTACTGGGCAGGGAACACCGGGGAGCTGTTTTTT.

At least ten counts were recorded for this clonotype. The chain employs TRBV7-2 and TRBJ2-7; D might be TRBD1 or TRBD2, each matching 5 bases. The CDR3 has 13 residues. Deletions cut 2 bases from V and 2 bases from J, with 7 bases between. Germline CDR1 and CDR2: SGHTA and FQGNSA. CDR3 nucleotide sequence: TGTGCCAGCAGCTTAATGGGGGCCTACGAGCAGTACTTC. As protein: CASSLMGAYEQYF.

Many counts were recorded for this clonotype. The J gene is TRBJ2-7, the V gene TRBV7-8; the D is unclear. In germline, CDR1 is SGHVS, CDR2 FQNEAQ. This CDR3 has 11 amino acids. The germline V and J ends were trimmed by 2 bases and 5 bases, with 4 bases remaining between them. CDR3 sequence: CASSLYHEQYF. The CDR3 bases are TGTGCCAGCAGCTTATACCACGAGCAGTACTTC.

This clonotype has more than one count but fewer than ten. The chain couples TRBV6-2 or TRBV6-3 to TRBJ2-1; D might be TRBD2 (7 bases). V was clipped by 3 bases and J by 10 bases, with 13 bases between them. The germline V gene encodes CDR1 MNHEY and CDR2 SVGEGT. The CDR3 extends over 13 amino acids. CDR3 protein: CASSYGGGGEQFF. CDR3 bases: TGTGCCAGCAGTTATGGCGGGGGCGGGGAGCAGTTCTTC.

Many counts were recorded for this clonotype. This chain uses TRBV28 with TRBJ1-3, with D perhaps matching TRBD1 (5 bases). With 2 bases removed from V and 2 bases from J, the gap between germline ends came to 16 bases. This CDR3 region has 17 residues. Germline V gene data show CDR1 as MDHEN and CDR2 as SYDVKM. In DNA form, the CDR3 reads TGTGCCAGCAGTTTAGGGGGGAGTAATCGGCCTGGAAACACCATATATTTT. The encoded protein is CASSLGGSNRPGNTIYF.